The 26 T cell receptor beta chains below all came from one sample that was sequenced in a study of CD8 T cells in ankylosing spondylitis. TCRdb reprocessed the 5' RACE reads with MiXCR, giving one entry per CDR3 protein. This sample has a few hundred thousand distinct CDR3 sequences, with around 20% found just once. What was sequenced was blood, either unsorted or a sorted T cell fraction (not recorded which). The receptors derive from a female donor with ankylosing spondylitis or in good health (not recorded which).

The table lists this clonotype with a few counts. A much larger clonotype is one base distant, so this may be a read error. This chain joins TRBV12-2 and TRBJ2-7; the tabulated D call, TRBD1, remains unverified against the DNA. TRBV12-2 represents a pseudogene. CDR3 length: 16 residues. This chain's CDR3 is CASRRREQGAWFEQYF. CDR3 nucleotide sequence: TGTGCAAGTCGCAGGCGAGAACAGGGGGCTTGGTTCGAGCAGTACTTC.

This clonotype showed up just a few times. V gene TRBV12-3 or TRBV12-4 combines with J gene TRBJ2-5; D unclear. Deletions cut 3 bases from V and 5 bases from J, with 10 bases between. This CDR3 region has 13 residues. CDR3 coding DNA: TGTGCCAGCAGTTTGAATCCGCGGGAGACCCAGTACTTC. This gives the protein CASSLNPRETQYF.

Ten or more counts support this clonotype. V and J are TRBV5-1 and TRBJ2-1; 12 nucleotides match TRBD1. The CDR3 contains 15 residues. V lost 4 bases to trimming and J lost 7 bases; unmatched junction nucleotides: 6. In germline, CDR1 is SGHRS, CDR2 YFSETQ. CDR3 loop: CASSAGQGARNEQFF. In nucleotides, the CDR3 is TGCGCCAGCAGCGCGGGACAGGGGGCGAGGAATGAGCAGTTCTTC.

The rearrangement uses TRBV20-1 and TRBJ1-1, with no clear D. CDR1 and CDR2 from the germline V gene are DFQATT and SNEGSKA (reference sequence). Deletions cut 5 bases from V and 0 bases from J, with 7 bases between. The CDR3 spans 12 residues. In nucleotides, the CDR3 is TGCAGTGCTTCCCGTATGAACACTGAAGCTTTCTTT. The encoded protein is CSASRMNTEAFF.

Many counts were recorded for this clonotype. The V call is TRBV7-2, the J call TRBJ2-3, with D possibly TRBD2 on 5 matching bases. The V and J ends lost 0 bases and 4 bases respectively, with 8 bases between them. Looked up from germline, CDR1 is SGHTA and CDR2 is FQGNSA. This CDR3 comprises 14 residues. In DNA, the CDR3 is TGTGCCAGCAGCTTAGCGCTAGCTGCAGATACGCAGTATTTT. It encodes CASSLALAADTQYF.

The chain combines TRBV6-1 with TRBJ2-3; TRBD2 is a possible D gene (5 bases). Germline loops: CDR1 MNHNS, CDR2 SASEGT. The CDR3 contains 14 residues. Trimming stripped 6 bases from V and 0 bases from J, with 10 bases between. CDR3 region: CASRVSGSTDTQYF. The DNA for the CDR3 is TGTGCCAGCAGAGTGAGCGGTAGCACAGATACGCAGTATTTT.

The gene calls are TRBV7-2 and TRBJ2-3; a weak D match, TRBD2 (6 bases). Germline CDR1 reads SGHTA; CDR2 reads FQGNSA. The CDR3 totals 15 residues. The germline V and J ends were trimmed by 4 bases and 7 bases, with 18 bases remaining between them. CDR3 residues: CASSSRGSGPNTQYF. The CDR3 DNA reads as TGTGCCAGCAGCTCCCGAGGGAGCGGGCCGAATACGCAGTATTTT. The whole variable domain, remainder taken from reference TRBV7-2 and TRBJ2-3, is GAGVSQSPSNKVTEKGKDVELRCDPISGHTALYWYRQSLGQGLEFLIYFQGNSAPDKSGLPSDRFSAERTGGSVSTLTIQRTQQEDSAVYLCASSSRGSGPNTQYFGPGTRLTVL.

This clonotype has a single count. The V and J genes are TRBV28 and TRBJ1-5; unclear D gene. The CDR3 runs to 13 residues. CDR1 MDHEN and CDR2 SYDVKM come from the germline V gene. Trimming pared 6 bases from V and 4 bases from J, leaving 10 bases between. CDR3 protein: CASRSTSNQPQHF. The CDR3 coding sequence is TGTGCCAGCAGATCGACCTCAAATCAGCCCCAGCATTTT.

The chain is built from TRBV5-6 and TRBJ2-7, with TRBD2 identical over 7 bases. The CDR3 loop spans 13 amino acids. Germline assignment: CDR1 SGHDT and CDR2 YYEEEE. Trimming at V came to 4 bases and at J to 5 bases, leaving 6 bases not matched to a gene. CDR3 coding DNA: TGTGCCAGCAGCCCGGGAGGAGGCGACGAGCAGTACTTC. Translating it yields CASSPGGGDEQYF.

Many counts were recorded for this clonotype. Written as DNA, the CDR3 is TGCAGCGTTAACACCCAAGAGACCCAGTACTTC. Translation gives CSVNTQETQYF. The chain employs TRBV29-1 and TRBJ2-5; D ambiguous. V dropped 5 bases and J dropped 1 base, with 5 bases sitting between them. The CDR3 totals 11 residues. Germline lookup yields CDR1 SQVTM and CDR2 ANQGSEA.

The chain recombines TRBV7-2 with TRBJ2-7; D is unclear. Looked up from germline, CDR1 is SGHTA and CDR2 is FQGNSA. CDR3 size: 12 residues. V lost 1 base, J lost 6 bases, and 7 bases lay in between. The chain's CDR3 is CASSLGPLEQYF. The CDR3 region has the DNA TGTGCCAGCAGCTTAGGGCCCCTCGAGCAGTACTTC.

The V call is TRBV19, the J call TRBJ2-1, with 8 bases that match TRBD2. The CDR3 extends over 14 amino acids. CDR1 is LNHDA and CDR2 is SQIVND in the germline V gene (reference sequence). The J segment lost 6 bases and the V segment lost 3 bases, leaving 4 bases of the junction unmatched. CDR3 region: CASSITGTSNEQFF. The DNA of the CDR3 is TGTGCCAGTAGTATCACCGGGACTAGCAATGAGCAGTTCTTC.

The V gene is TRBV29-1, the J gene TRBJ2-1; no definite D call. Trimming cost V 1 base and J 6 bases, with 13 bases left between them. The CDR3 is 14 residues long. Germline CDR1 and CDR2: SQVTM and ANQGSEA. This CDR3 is CSVEGLKPGNEQFF. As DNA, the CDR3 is TGCAGCGTTGAAGGTCTAAAACCCGGCAATGAGCAGTTCTTC.

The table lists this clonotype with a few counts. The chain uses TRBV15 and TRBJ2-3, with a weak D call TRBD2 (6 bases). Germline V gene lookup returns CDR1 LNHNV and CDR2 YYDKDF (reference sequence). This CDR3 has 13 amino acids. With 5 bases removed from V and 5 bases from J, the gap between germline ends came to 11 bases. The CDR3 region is CATSRDFGDTQYF. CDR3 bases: TGTGCCACCAGCCGGGACTTTGGAGATACGCAGTATTTT.

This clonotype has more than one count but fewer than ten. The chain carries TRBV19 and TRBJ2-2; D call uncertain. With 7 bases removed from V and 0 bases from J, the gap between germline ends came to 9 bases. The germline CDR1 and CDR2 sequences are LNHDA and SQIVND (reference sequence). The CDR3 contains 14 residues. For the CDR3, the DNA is TGTGCCAGTACGTACATTGCGAACACCGGGGAGCTGTTTTTT. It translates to CASTYIANTGELFF.

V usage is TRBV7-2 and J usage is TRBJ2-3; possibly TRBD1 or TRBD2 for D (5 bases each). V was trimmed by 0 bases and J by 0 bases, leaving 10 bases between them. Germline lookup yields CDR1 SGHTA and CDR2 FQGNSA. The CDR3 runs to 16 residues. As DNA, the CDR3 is TGTGCCAGCAGCTTAGCTGGGGGACCAAGCACAGATACGCAGTATTTT. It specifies CASSLAGGPSTDTQYF.

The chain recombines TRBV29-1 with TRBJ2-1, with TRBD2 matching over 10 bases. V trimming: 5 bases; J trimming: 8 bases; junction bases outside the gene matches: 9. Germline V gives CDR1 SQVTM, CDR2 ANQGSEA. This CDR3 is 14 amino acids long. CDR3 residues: CSVPLAGAVDEQFF. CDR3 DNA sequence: TGCAGCGTTCCCCTAGCGGGAGCGGTCGATGAGCAGTTCTTC.

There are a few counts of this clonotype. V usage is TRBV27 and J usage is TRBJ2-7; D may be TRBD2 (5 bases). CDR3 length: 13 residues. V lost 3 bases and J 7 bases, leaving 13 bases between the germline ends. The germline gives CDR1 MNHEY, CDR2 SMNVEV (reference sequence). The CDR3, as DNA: TGTGCCAGCAGTTTGCTCGCGGGCGGGGAGCAGTACTTC. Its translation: CASSLLAGGEQYF.

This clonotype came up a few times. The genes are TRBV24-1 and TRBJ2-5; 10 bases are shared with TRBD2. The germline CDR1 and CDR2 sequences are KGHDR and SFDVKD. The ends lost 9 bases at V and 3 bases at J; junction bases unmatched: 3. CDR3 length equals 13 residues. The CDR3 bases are TGTGCCACCGGGGGGACTAGCGAAGAGACCCAGTACTTC. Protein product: CATGGTSEETQYF.

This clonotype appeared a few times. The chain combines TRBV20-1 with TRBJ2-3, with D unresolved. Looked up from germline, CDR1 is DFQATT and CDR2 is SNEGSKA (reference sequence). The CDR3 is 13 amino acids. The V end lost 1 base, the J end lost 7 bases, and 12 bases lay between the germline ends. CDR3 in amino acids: CSARAKATNTQYF. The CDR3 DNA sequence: TGCAGTGCTAGAGCCAAGGCAACAAATACGCAGTATTTT.

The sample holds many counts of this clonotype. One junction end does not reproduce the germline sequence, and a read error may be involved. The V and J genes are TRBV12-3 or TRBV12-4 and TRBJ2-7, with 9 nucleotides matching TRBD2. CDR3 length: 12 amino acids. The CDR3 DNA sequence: TGTGCCAGCAGTTTAGGGGTTAGCGGGAGAGCCTTC. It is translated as CASSLGVSGRAF.

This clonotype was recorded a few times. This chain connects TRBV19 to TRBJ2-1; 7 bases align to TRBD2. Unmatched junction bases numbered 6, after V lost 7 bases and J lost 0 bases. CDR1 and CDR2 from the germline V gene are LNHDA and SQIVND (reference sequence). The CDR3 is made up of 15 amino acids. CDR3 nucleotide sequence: TGTGCCAGTAAAAACGGGAGGAGCTCCTACAATGAGCAGTTCTTC. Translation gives CASKNGRSSYNEQFF.

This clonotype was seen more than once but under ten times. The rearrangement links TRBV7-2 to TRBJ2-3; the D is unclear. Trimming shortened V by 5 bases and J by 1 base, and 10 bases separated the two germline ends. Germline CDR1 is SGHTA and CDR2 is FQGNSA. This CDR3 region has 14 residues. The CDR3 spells CASSITRGTDTQYF. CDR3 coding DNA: TGTGCCAGCAGCATAACCCGGGGCACAGATACGCAGTATTTT. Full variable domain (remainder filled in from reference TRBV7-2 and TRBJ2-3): GAGVSQSPSNKVTEKGKDVELRCDPISGHTALYWYRQSLGQGLEFLIYFQGNSAPDKSGLPSDRFSAERTGGSVSTLTIQRTQQEDSAVYLCASSITRGTDTQYFGPGTRLTVL.

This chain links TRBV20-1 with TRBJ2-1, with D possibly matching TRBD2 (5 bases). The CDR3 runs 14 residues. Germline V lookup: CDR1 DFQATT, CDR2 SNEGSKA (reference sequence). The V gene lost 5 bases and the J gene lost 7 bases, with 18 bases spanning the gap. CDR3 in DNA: TGCAGTGCTCGCAGGCCGAGGACGGGGAATGAGCAGTTCTTC. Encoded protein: CSARRPRTGNEQFF.

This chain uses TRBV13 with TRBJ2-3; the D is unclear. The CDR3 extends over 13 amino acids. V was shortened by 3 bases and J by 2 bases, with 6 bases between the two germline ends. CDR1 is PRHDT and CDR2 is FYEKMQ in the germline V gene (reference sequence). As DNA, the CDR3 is TGTGCCAGCAGCTTGTCTTTCACAGATACGCAGTATTTT. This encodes CASSLSFTDTQYF.

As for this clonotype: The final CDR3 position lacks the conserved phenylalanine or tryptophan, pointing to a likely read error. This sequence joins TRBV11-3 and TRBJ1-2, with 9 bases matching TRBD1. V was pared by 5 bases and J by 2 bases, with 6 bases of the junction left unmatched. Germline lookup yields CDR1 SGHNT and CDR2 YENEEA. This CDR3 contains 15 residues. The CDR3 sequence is CASSLRDRVNYGYTL. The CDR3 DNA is TGTGCCAGCAGCCTCCGGGACAGGGTAAACTATGGCTACACCCTC.